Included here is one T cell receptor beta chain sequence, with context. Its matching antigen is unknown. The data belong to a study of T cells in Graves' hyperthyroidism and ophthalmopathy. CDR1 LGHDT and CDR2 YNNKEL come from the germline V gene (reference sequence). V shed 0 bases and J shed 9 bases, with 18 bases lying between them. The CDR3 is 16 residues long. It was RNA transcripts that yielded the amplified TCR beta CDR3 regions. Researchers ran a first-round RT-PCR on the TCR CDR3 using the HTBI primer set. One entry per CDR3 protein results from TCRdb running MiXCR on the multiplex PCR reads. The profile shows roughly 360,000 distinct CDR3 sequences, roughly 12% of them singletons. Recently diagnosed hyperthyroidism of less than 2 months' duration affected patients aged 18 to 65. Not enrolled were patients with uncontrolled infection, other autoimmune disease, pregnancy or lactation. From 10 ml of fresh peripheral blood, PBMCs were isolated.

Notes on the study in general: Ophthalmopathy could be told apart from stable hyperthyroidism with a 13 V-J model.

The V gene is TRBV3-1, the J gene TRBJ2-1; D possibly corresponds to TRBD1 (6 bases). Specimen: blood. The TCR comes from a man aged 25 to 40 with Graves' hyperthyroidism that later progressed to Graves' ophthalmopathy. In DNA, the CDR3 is TGTGCCAGCAGCCAAGATCTTGTACAGGGTCTGCGTGAGCAGTTCTTC. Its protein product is CASSQDLVQGLREQFF.